Below, 8 T cell receptor beta chains from the same sample are listed, as sequenced in a study of cytomegalovirus exposure and HLA in healthy donors (dated by TCRdb to 2015 to 2018). The library was prepared using the immunoSEQ multiplex PCR assay. The multiplex PCR relied on a mix of 60 forward primers for TCR Vbeta segments and 13 reverse primers for TCR Jbeta segments. TCRdb's version of the immuneACCESS table is confined to in-frame rearrangements and falls short of the full clone set. An unresolved V gene accounts for under half of the shortfall where checked; the remainder is of unknown origin. Across this sample there are some 120,000 clones, with roughly 76% seen only once. In total, the top ten clones hold approximately 12% of the sample. Sequences were obtained from PBMCs. Receptors originate from a middle-aged woman in good health and CMV-seropositive.

The table lists this clone with a few counts. This chain connects TRBV6-1 to TRBJ2-7, with TRBD1 matching 8 bases. This CDR3 region has 17 residues. J gave up 0 bases and V 0 bases, and 7 bases lay outside the gene matches. The germline CDR1 and CDR2 sequences are MNHNS and SASEGT. CDR3 in amino acids: CASSEALPGTGSYEQYF. CDR3 DNA sequence: TGTGCCAGCAGTGAAGCGCTCCCCGGGACAGGCTCCTACGAGCAGTACTTC.

V gene TRBV6-5 combines with J gene TRBJ2-7; perhaps TRBD1 as D (5 bases). Per the germline V gene, CDR1 is MNHEY and CDR2 is SVGAGI. Trimming shortened V by 0 bases and J by 2 bases, and 14 bases separated the two germline ends. CDR3 length: 16 amino acids. CDR3 loop: CASSYSRASRAYEQYF. For the CDR3, the DNA is TGTGCCAGCAGTTACTCTCGGGCCAGCAGGGCCTACGAGCAGTACTTC.

The chain employs TRBV30 and TRBJ2-3, with 10 bases matching TRBD1. The CDR3 loop spans 15 amino acids. The V and J ends lost 1 base and 0 bases, in that order; junction bases with no gene match: 1. Germline V lookup: CDR1 GTSNPN, CDR2 SVGIG (reference sequence). The CDR3 sequence: CAWSGTGGSTDTQYF. The CDR3 coding sequence is TGTGCCTGGAGTGGGACAGGGGGAAGCACAGATACGCAGTATTTT.

The chain couples TRBV4-1 to TRBJ2-3, with 7 positions matching TRBD1. Per germline, CDR1 MGHRA and CDR2 YSYEKL. Trimming removed 1 base from V and 0 bases from J; junction bases left unmatched: 10. This CDR3 has 18 amino acids. The CDR3 DNA sequence: TGCGCCAGCAGCCAAGTAGGGGGCCGAATCTTTAGCACAGATACGCAGTATTTT. This translates into CASSQVGGRIFSTDTQYF.

The CDR3 region has the DNA TGTGCCAGCAGCGTAGGACAGAATAGCAATCAGCCCCAGCATTTT. Its translation is CASSVGQNSNQPQHF. The V gene is TRBV9, the J gene TRBJ1-5; D perhaps matches TRBD1 (5 bases). This CDR3 is 15 amino acids long. Germline CDR1 reads SGDLS; CDR2 reads YYNGEE. V was trimmed by 0 bases and J by 0 bases, leaving 7 bases between them.

CDR3 DNA sequence: TGCAGCGTTAGTCAGGGAACCACAGATACGCAGTATTTT. This translates into CSVSQGTTDTQYF. The gene calls are TRBV29-1 and TRBJ2-3; D is possibly TRBD1 (5 bases). Trimming removed 5 bases at V and 2 bases at J, with 11 bases between. CDR3 length: 13 residues. The germline V gene has CDR1 SQVTM and CDR2 ANQGSEA.

This clone was observed a handful of times. This chain connects TRBV9 to TRBJ1-5, with D tentatively TRBD1 (6 bases). CDR1 SGDLS and CDR2 YYNGEE come from the germline V gene. V lost 4 bases to trimming and J lost 5 bases, with 16 bases between them. The CDR3 is made up of 15 amino acids. The CDR3 reads CASSLEGGSYQPQHF. The CDR3 DNA follows: TGTGCCAGCAGCCTCGAAGGGGGATCCTATCAGCCCCAGCATTTT.

This clone showed up just a few times. The rearrangement links TRBV15 to TRBJ2-7; D may be TRBD1 (5 bases). Germline CDR1 and CDR2: LNHNV and YYDKDF (reference sequence). Trimming cost V 1 base and J 5 bases, with 12 bases left between them. This CDR3 has 14 residues. The CDR3 spells CATSRGQGRDEQYF. The CDR3 region has the DNA TGTGCCACCAGCAGAGGTCAGGGCAGGGACGAGCAGTACTTC.